This T cell receptor (beta chain) was documented in a study of response to subunit inactivated influenza vaccine. TCRdb used MiXCR to reprocess the RT-PCR reads, holding one entry per CDR3 protein. The table lists just under 550,000 distinct CDR3 sequences, less than 25% of them singletons. The CDR3 extends over 14 amino acids. Germline CDR1 reads MDHEN; CDR2 reads SYDVKM. Unmatched junction bases numbered 5, after V lost 5 bases and J lost 7 bases. This sample also belongs to another study, concerning T cells expressing NK-cell markers. That report notes: The authors made TCR beta cDNA libraries by 5'RACE template switching. This switching added a universal primer site and UMIs. Among eight sequenced donors, seven carried HCMV seropositivity while one was seronegative. Whether the expanded NKG2C+ T cell clones recognized HCMV remained unclear.

The chain combines TRBV28 with TRBJ2-6; TRBD2 agrees at 7 bases. The starting material was CD4+ T cells sorted from PBMCs, obtained approximately 12 days after vaccination. The source of this sequence is a man between 50 and 59 years old who received an inactivated influenza vaccine. CDR3 sequence: CASSPGGDANVLTF. As DNA, the CDR3 is TGTGCCAGCAGTCCGGGAGGTGATGCCAACGTCCTGACTTTC.